The rows below give T cell receptor beta chains drawn from one sample of a study of shared clonotypes between healthy human individuals. Libraries were prepared by immunoSEQ multiplex PCR; TCRdb keeps only in-frame clonotypes and omits some of them. Altogether just over 2,000,000 clones are present, about 94% being singletons, with the ten largest covering about 1.1%. Sequenced material: naive CD8+ T cells sorted from blood. These receptors were taken from a young man in good health. Each CDR3 is given with its conserved first and last residue. The D gene is left open where the match is weak. Only some rows state a clone size, as once, few, many or a class for expanded clones.

V: TRBV9; J: TRBJ2-2; D: -; size: -; CDR3: CASSVKGTAGELFF; DNA: TGTGCCAGCAGCGTAAAGGGGACGGCCGGGGAGCTGTTTTTT
V: TRBV5-4; J: TRBJ2-2; D: TRBD1; size: -; CDR3: CASSLGGTGNTGELFF; DNA: TGTGCCAGCAGCTTGGGAGGGACAGGGAACACCGGGGAGCTGTTTTTT
V: TRBV7-6; J: TRBJ2-7; D: TRBD2; size: -; CDR3: CASSLGEGLPYEQYF; DNA: TGTGCCAGCAGCTTAGGGGAGGGGCTCCCCTACGAGCAGTACTTC
V: TRBV6-5; J: TRBJ1-1; D: -; size: -; CDR3: CASSYGGTEAFF; DNA: TGTGCCAGCAGTTACGGGGGGACTGAAGCTTTCTTT
V: TRBV20-1; J: TRBJ2-7; D: -; size: -; CDR3: CSALISTEQYF; DNA: TGCAGTGCGTTGATAAGCACCGAGCAGTACTTC
V: TRBV6-5; J: TRBJ2-1; D: TRBD1; size: -; CDR3: CASSIDRGPYNEQFF; DNA: TGTGCCAGCAGCATTGACAGGGGTCCCTACAATGAGCAGTTCTTC
V: TRBV5-1; J: TRBJ2-5; D: TRBD1; size: -; CDR3: CASTPGGGKETQYF; DNA: TGCGCCAGCACCCCAGGGGGCGGAAAAGAGACCCAGTACTTC
V: TRBV6-1; J: TRBJ2-7; D: -; size: -; CDR3: CALGTLSSYEQYF; DNA: TGTGCCCTCGGGACTCTTAGCTCCTACGAGCAGTACTTC
V: TRBV7-7; J: TRBJ1-1; D: -; size: -; CDR3: CASSLEENTEAFF; DNA: TGTGCTAGCAGCTTAGAAGAGAACACTGAAGCTTTCTTT
V: TRBV2; J: TRBJ2-7; D: -; size: -; CDR3: CASSDPMASYEQYF; DNA: TGTGCCAGCAGTGACCCCATGGCGTCCTACGAGCAGTACTTC
V: TRBV29-1; J: TRBJ2-1; D: TRBD2; size: -; CDR3: CSVEDRRDYPRGEQFF; DNA: TGCAGCGTTGAAGATCGCCGGGACTACCCCCGGGGTGAGCAGTTCTTC
V: TRBV29-1; J: TRBJ2-7; D: TRBD1; size: -; CDR3: CSVEESEGANEQYF; DNA: TGCAGCGTTGAAGAGTCAGAGGGGGCGAATGAGCAGTACTTC
V: TRBV7-6; J: TRBJ2-7; D: -; size: once; CDR3: CASSLEGRFYEQYF; DNA: TGTGCCAGCAGCTTAGAGGGCAGGTTCTACGAGCAGTACTTC
V: TRBV4-2; J: TRBJ2-1; D: TRBD2; size: -; CDR3: CASSQDPYWTSGGLGYNEQFF; DNA: TGTGCCAGCAGCCAAGACCCCTATTGGACTAGCGGGGGCCTAGGCTACAATGAGCAGTTCTTC
V: TRBV5-1; J: TRBJ2-7; D: TRBD2; size: -; CDR3: CASRLGVAGVYEQYF; DNA: TGCGCCAGCAGACTGGGGGTAGCGGGAGTCTACGAGCAGTACTTC
V: TRBV27; J: TRBJ1-2; D: -; size: -; CDR3: CASSFSGIDGYTF; DNA: TGTGCCAGCAGTTTTTCAGGGATCGATGGCTACACCTTC
V: TRBV30; J: TRBJ1-6; D: -; size: few; CDR3: CAPPGHLSSYNSPLHF; DNA: TGTGCCCCCCCGGGACACCTGAGCTCCTATAATTCACCCCTCCACTTT
V: TRBV6-6; J: TRBJ2-5; D: -; size: -; CDR3: CASNSRENVNQETQYF; DNA: TGTGCCAGCAATTCACGGGAGAACGTCAACCAAGAGACCCAGTACTTC
V: TRBV2; J: TRBJ2-3; D: TRBD2; size: -; CDR3: CASRWLAGTDTQYF; DNA: TGTGCCAGCAGATGGCTAGCGGGGACAGATACGCAGTATTTT
V: TRBV7-9; J: TRBJ2-5; D: TRBD1; size: -; CDR3: CASSLSEQGGTQYF; DNA: TGTGCCAGCAGCTTATCAGAACAGGGGGGGACCCAGTACTTC
V: TRBV29-1; J: TRBJ1-2; D: -; size: -; CDR3: CSVEVPGASGCTF; DNA: TGCAGCGTTGAAGTCCCAGGGGCCTCTGGGTGCACCTTC
V: TRBV19; J: TRBJ1-1; D: -; size: -; CDR3: CASILQGYTEAFF; DNA: TGTGCCAGTATTTTGCAGGGGTACACTGAAGCTTTCTTT
V: TRBV9; J: TRBJ2-1; D: -; size: -; CDR3: CASSVGHISYNEQFF; DNA: TGTGCCAGCAGCGTGGGCCATATCTCCTACAATGAGCAGTTCTTC
V: TRBV5-8; J: TRBJ2-1; D: -; size: -; CDR3: CASSLPWDSLNDEQFF; DNA: TGTGCCAGCAGCTTGCCATGGGACTCCCTCAACGACGAGCAGTTCTTC
V: TRBV4-3; J: TRBJ2-5; D: -; size: -; CDR3: CASSQHTGETQYF; DNA: TGCGCCAGCAGTCAACATACGGGGGAGACCCAGTACTTC
V: TRBV28; J: TRBJ2-6; D: -; size: -; CDR3: CASSFGPHSLSGANVLTF; DNA: TGTGCCAGCAGTTTCGGGCCCCATAGTCTCTCTGGGGCCAACGTCCTGACTTTC
V: TRBV2; J: TRBJ2-7; D: -; size: -; CDR3: CAILAERAYEQYF; DNA: TGTGCCATCTTGGCGGAACGGGCTTACGAGCAGTACTTC
V: TRBV27; J: TRBJ2-1; D: TRBD1; size: -; CDR3: CASSGQGYEQFF; DNA: TGTGCCAGCAGTGGACAGGGATATGAGCAGTTCTTC
V: TRBV28; J: TRBJ1-2; D: -; size: -; CDR3: CASSFRDLPWGYTF; DNA: TGTGCCAGCAGCTTCAGGGACCTCCCTTGGGGCTACACCTTC
V: TRBV7-9; J: TRBJ1-6; D: -; size: few; CDR3: CASSLQGTSPLHF; DNA: TGTGCCAGCAGCCTACAGGGAACTTCACCCCTCCACTTT
V: TRBV28; J: TRBJ2-1; D: -; size: -; CDR3: CASSLRRGSYNEQFF; DNA: TGTGCCAGCAGTTTACGCCGGGGCTCCTACAATGAGCAGTTCTTC
V: TRBV19; J: TRBJ2-7; D: -; size: once; CDR3: CASSIAILYEQYF; DNA: TGTGCCAGTAGTATAGCCATTCTCTACGAGCAGTACTTC
V: TRBV5-4; J: TRBJ2-7; D: -; size: -; CDR3: CASSLGGPYEQYF; DNA: TGTGCCAGCAGCTTGGGAGGCCCCTACGAGCAGTACTTC
V: TRBV28; J: TRBJ1-2; D: -; size: -; CDR3: CASSPGPNYGYTF; DNA: TGTGCCAGCAGTCCCGGGCCTAACTATGGCTACACCTTC
V: TRBV6-5; J: TRBJ1-4; D: -; size: -; CDR3: CASSEDLEKLFF; DNA: TGTGCCAGCAGTGAGGACTTGGAAAAACTGTTTTTT
V: TRBV29-1; J: TRBJ2-7; D: TRBD1; size: -; CDR3: CSATGTGDYEQYF; DNA: TGCAGCGCAACCGGGACAGGGGACTACGAGCAGTACTTC
V: TRBV7-6; J: TRBJ2-7; D: -; size: -; CDR3: CASSLAEGAVYEQYF; DNA: TGTGCCAGCAGCTTAGCGGAGGGAGCCGTCTACGAGCAGTACTTC
V: TRBV29-1; J: TRBJ2-2; D: TRBD2; size: -; CDR3: CSGGLAGVPGELFF; DNA: TGCAGCGGTGGACTAGCGGGAGTCCCCGGGGAGCTGTTTTTT
V: TRBV2; J: TRBJ2-7; D: -; size: -; CDR3: CASRMTEQYF; DNA: TGTGCCAGCAGGATGACTGAGCAGTACTTC
V: TRBV6-5; J: TRBJ1-4; D: -; size: -; CDR3: CASSYYLAEGREKLFF; DNA: TGTGCCAGCAGTTACTACTTGGCGGAGGGTAGGGAAAAACTGTTTTTT
V: TRBV19; J: TRBJ1-1; D: -; size: -; CDR3: CASSLGLATEAFF; DNA: TGTGCCAGTAGTTTGGGTCTCGCCACTGAAGCTTTCTTT